This T cell receptor beta chain was sequenced for a study of CD8+CD57+ T cells in acquired aplastic anemia. Findings of the study overall: Researchers report that fewer than 35 CD8+ CDR3 sequences appeared in both patients and controls.

Genomic DNA served as template for TCR beta VDJ and CDR3 profiling. TCRdb itself ran the reads through MiXCR, one entry per CDR3 protein. The sample lists 150,000 to 180,000 distinct CDR3 sequences; about 48% were seen once. Germline CDR1 reads MNHEY; CDR2 reads SMNVEV (reference sequence). The CDR3 extends over 12 amino acids. V lost 3 bases and J lost 14, with 13 bases in between. CD8+CD57+ cell expansion, shown by flow cytometry, had occurred in the patients selected for sequencing. On this clonotype: Its antigen is unknown.

Sample: sorted CD4+, CD8+, or CD8+CD57+ T cells (not recorded which) from PBMCs. The receptor was derived from a human donor with aplastic anemia. This chain connects TRBV27 to TRBJ1-4; TRBD1 is a possible D gene (6 bases). In DNA form, the CDR3 reads TGTGCCAGCAGTTTCGGTTCCGGACAGCTGTTTTTT. The encoded protein is CASSFGSGQLFF.